One sample yielded the 14 T cell receptor beta chains listed below, sequenced in a study of metastatic and nonmetastatic thyroid tumors. Using MiXCR, TCRdb reanalyzed the PCR reads. The repertoire holds some 2,000 clones, with roughly a quarter as singletons. The entire patient cohort was treatment-naive prior to thyroid surgery. Sequences were obtained from adjacent normal tissue. These TCRs come from a male donor with papillary thyroid cancer or a benign thyroid nodule (not recorded which). Some clones in this sample may be carry-over from other donors' samples.

This clone was found a few times. The gene calls are TRBV2 and TRBJ2-5; TRBD1 aligns across 9 bases. Trimming cost V 6 bases and J 4 bases; bases outside gene matches: 3. Germline assignment: CDR1 SNHLY and CDR2 FYNNEI. The CDR3 contains 13 residues. CDR3: CASRQGAGETQYF. The DNA of the CDR3 is TGTGCCAGCAGACAGGGGGCTGGAGAGACCCAGTACTTC.

A note on this clone: An end of the junction does not agree with germline; a read error may underlie this. The V gene is TRBV7-3, the J gene TRBJ2-2; D unclear. This CDR3 spans 15 amino acids. CDR1 and CDR2 (germline): SGHTA, FQGTGA. The CDR3 is CASILTNAGDGELFF. In DNA form, the CDR3 reads TGTGCCAGCATCTTAACGAACGCAGGCGACGGGGAGCTGTTTTTT.

This clone was found a few times. J is TRBJ2-1 and V is TRBV6-1; D is uncertain. This CDR3 has 12 amino acids. The germline V gene encodes CDR1 MNHNS and CDR2 SASEGT. The ends were cut back, 5 bases at V and 3 bases at J, with 5 bases in the middle. CDR3: CASSKNYNEQFF. The CDR3 coding sequence is TGTGCCAGCAGTAAAAACTACAATGAGCAGTTCTTC.

The chain combines TRBV12-3 or TRBV12-4 with TRBJ1-2; possibly TRBD1 for D (5 bases). The CDR3 sequence is 16 residues long. V was trimmed by 7 bases and J by 4 bases, leaving 22 bases between them. The CDR3 region is CASTSGYEGRLYGYTF. The CDR3 bases are TGTGCCAGCACCTCCGGTTATGAGGGACGGCTCTATGGCTACACCTTC.

The genes are TRBV20-1 and TRBJ2-1; a weak D match, TRBD2 (5 bases). The germline gives CDR1 DFQATT, CDR2 SNEGSKA (reference sequence). The CDR3 is 15 amino acids. Trimming removed 1 base at V and 6 bases at J, with 16 bases between. CDR3 residues: CSARASGALANEQFF. In DNA, the CDR3 is TGCAGTGCTAGAGCGAGCGGAGCCTTGGCCAATGAGCAGTTCTTC.

This clone was recorded a few times. DNA of the CDR3: TGTGCCAGCAGTTACCCCAACTCGGGACAGGGAGTGAACTATGGCTACACCTTC. Its protein product is CASSYPNSGQGVNYGYTF. This chain joins TRBV6-5 and TRBJ1-2; 9 bases match TRBD1. The V segment lost 2 bases and the J segment 2 bases; nucleotides outside the gene matches: 12. Germline-derived CDR1 and CDR2 are MNHEY and SVGAGI. This CDR3 is built from 18 residues.

A few counts support this clone. This chain uses TRBV28 with TRBJ1-6; D gene unclear. Trimming took 2 bases from V and 2 from J, leaving 13 bases between them. Germline V lookup: CDR1 MDHEN, CDR2 SYDVKM. The CDR3 loop spans 17 amino acids. The CDR3 here is CASSLQPPGAYNSPLHF. The CDR3 bases are TGTGCCAGCAGTTTACAGCCCCCTGGAGCCTATAATTCACCCCTCCACTTT.

This chain connects TRBV28 to TRBJ2-5, with D perhaps assigned TRBD1 or TRBD2 (6 bases each). Germline-derived CDR1 and CDR2 are MDHEN and SYDVKM. The CDR3 contains 15 residues. Trimming pared 3 bases from V and 7 bases from J, leaving 18 bases between. The DNA of the CDR3 is TGTGCCAGCAGTTTGGGGGGCGGACAAAAGGGGACCCAGTACTTC. Translation: CASSLGGGQKGTQYF.

The chain has TRBV6-2 or TRBV6-3 and TRBJ2-2; unclear D gene. The CDR3 contains 15 residues. V lost 4 bases, J lost 6 bases, and 15 bases lay in between. The germline V gene has CDR1 MNHEY and CDR2 SVGEGT. The CDR3 protein is CASSWVIDGPGELFF. As DNA, the CDR3 is TGTGCCAGCAGTTGGGTGATTGACGGCCCCGGGGAGCTGTTTTTT.

This chain uses TRBV4-2 with TRBJ2-3; 9 bases line up with TRBD1. The junction had 12 bases not matched to a gene; V was cut back by 2 bases and J by 0 bases. Germline V lookup: CDR1 LGHNA, CDR2 YNFKEQ. CDR3 length: 19 amino acids. CDR3 region: CASSQTGGADLGSTDTQYF. In DNA form, the CDR3 reads TGTGCCAGCAGCCAAACAGGGGGCGCGGACCTAGGGAGCACAGATACGCAGTATTTT.

This clone is classed as medium-sized (0.01 to 0.1%). The V gene is TRBV30, the J gene TRBJ2-3; D uncertain. Germline CDR1 GTSNPN, CDR2 SVGIG (reference sequence). V lost 4 bases and J 2 bases, leaving 4 bases between the germline ends. The length of the CDR3 is 11 residues. The CDR3, as DNA: TGTGCCTGGACTGACACAGATACGCAGTATTTT. Its protein product is CAWTDTDTQYF.

This clone occurred a few times. The germline gene is not matched at one end of the junction; a read error may be the cause. Here the CDR3 reads CATSRGGTGVGYTF. The CDR3 DNA reads as TGCGCCACCAGCAGAGGTGGGACAGGGGTAGGCTACACCTTC. V usage is TRBV15 and J usage is TRBJ1-2; 10 bases line up with TRBD1. The germline CDR1 and CDR2 sequences are LNHNV and YYDKDF (reference sequence). The CDR3 is 14 residues long.

This sequence joins TRBV5-5 and TRBJ1-1; D gene unclear. Germline V gives CDR1 SGHKS, CDR2 YYEKEE (reference sequence). The V end was cut by 5 bases, the J end by 6 bases, with 17 bases between. CDR3 length equals 14 residues. Here the CDR3 reads CASRPIQVAAEAFF. CDR3 nucleotide sequence: TGTGCCAGCAGACCGATTCAGGTTGCCGCTGAAGCTTTCTTT. The full variable domain, rest sourced from reference TRBV5-5 and TRBJ1-1, is DAGVTQSPTHLIKTRGQQVTLRCSPISGHKSVSWYQQVLGQGPQFIFQYYEKEERGRGNFPDRFSARQFPNYSSELNVNALLLGDSALYLCASRPIQVAAEAFFGQGTRLTVV.

This clone is judged medium-sized. The V and J genes are TRBV5-6 and TRBJ2-3; 8 bases are a match to TRBD2. This CDR3 spans 15 amino acids. Germline CDR1 reads SGHDT; CDR2 reads YYEEEE. J lost 1 base, V lost 0 bases, and 1 base had no gene match. CDR3 in amino acids: CASSLALAGTDTQYF. CDR3 coding DNA: TGTGCCAGCAGCTTGGCACTAGCGGGCACAGATACGCAGTATTTT.